This entry concerns a single T cell receptor beta chain. The sample belongs to a study of T cell responses to AZD1222 COVID-19 vaccine. CDR1 is MNHEY and CDR2 is SVGAGI in the germline V gene. The CDR3 has 15 residues. The junction had 10 bases not matched to a gene; V was cut back by 2 bases and J by 6 bases. The method was immunoSEQ multiplex PCR; TCRdb's version includes in-frame clones alone and lacks a portion of them. The table shows 95,000 to 130,000 clones, with roughly 88% occurring only once. The TCR originated in an adult in good health. This chain joins TRBV6-5 and TRBJ2-7; 7 bases are a match to TRBD1. The specimen was peripheral blood, collected on day 0 of MenACWY control vaccination. CDR3 in amino acids: CASSYRADRRTEQYF. As DNA, the CDR3 is TGTGCCAGCAGTTACAGGGCGGACAGGAGGACCGAGCAGTACTTC.